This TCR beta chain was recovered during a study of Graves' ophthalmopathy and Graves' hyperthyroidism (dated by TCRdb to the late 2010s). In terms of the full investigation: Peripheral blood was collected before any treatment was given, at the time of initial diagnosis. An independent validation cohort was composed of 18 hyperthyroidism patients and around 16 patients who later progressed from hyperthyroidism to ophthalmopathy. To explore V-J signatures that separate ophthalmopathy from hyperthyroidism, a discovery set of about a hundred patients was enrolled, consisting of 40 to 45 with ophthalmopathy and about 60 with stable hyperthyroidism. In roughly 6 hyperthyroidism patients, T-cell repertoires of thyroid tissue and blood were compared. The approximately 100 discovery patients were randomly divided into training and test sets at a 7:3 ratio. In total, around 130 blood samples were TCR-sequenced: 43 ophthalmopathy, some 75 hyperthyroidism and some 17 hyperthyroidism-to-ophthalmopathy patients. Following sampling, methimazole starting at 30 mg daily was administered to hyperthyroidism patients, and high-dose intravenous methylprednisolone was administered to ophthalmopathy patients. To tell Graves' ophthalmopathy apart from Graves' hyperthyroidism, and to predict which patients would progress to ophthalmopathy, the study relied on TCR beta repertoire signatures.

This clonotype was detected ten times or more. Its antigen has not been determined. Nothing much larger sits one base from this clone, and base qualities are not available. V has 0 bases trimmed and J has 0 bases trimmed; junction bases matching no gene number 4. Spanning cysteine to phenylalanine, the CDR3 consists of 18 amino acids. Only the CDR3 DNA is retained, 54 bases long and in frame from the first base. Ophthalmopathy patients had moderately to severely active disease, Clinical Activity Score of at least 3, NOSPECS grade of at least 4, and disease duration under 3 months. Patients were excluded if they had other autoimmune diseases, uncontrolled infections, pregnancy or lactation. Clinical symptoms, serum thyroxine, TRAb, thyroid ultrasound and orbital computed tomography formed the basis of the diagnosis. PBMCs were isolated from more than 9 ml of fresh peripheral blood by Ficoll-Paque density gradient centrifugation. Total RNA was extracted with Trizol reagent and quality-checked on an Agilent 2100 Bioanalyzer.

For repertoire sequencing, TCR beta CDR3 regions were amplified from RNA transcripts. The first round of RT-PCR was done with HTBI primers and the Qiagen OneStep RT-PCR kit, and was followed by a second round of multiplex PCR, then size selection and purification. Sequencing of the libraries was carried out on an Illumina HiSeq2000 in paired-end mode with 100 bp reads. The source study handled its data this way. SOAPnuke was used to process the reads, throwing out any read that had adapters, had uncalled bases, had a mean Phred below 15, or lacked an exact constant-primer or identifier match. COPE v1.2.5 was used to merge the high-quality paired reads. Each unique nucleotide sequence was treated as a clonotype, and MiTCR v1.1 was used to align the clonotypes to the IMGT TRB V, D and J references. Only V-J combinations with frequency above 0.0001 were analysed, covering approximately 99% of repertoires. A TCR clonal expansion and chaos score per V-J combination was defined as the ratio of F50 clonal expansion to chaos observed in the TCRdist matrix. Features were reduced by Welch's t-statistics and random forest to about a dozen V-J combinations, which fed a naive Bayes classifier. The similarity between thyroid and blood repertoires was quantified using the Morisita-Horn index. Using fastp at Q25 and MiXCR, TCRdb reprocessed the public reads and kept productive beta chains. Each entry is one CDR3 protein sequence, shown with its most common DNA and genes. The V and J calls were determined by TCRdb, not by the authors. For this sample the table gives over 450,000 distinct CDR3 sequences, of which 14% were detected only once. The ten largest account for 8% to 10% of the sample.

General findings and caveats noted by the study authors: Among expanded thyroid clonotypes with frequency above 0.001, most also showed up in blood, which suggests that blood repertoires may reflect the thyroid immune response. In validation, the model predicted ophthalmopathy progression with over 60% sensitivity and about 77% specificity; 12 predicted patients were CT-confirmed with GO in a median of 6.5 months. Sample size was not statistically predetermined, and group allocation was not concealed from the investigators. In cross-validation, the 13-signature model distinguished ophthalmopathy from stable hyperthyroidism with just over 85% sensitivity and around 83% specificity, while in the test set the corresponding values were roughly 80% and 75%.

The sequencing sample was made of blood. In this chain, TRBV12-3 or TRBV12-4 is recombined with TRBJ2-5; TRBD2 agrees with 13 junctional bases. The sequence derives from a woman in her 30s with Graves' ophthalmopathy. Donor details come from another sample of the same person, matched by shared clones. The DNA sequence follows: TGTGCCAGCAGTTTAGCAGAGACTAGCGGGAGGCACCAAGAGACCCAGTACTTC. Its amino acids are CASSLAETSGRHQETQYF.